Below are 32 T cell receptor beta chains sequenced from a single sample in a study of blood T cell repertoires in COVID-19. Clones were read by immunoSEQ multiplex PCR, and TCRdb kept only the in-frame ones, dropping some. The repertoire holds about 320,000 clones, with 70% to 90% as singletons. The sequencing sample was made of PBMCs or T cells enriched from blood (not recorded which). The source is a woman aged 30 to 39 who had recovered from COVID-19.

The chain carries TRBV27 and TRBJ1-5; 7 bases are a match to TRBD1. Per germline, CDR1 MNHEY and CDR2 SMNVEV (reference sequence). The CDR3 runs to 14 residues. V shed 5 bases and J 6 bases; nucleotides not matched to a gene: 7. The CDR3 sequence: CASSSNRGTQPQHF. The CDR3 nucleotides are TGTGCCAGCAGTAGTAACAGGGGAACTCAGCCCCAGCATTTT.

This chain joins TRBV11-2 and TRBJ1-1; 7 bases fit TRBD1. The length of the CDR3 is 13 residues. Germline V gene sequence: CDR1 SGHAT, CDR2 FQNNGV. V lost 3 bases to trimming and J lost 4 bases; unmatched junction nucleotides: 2. The CDR3 nucleotides are TGTGCCAGCAGCTTGACAGGGCCCACTGAAGCTTTCTTT. This encodes CASSLTGPTEAFF.

The chain has TRBV30 and TRBJ2-7, with D tentatively TRBD1 (5 bases). Germline loops: CDR1 GTSNPN, CDR2 SVGIG (reference sequence). CDR3 size: 13 residues. V was pared by 2 bases and J by 0 bases, with 8 bases between. DNA for the CDR3: TGTGCCTGGAGTCCAGGGAACTCCTACGAGCAGTACTTC. Encoded protein: CAWSPGNSYEQYF.

The rearrangement joins TRBV24-1 to TRBJ1-2; D is unclear. Trimming shortened V by 9 bases and J by 6 bases, and 13 bases separated the two germline ends. This CDR3 has 12 residues. Looked up from germline, CDR1 is KGHDR and CDR2 is SFDVKD. The CDR3 DNA sequence: TGTGCCACCCTGTCCCAGGAAAATGGCTACACCTTC. Its translation: CATLSQENGYTF.

This chain uses TRBV6-5 with TRBJ1-2, with a tentative D call TRBD1 (6 bases). The CDR3 runs 13 residues. With 5 bases removed from V and 8 bases from J, the gap between germline ends came to 15 bases. The germline V gene has CDR1 MNHEY and CDR2 SVGAGI. This CDR3 is CASSNTGQGGYTF. CDR3 bases: TGTGCCAGCAGTAATACAGGGCAAGGAGGCTACACCTTC.

The genes are TRBV6-1 and TRBJ1-1; D unclear. The CDR3 has 12 amino acids. V lost 8 bases and J lost 8, with 15 bases in between. Germline CDR1 is MNHNS and CDR2 is SASEGT. CDR3 sequence (DNA): TGTGCCAGCGGCATACGACAAACCGAAGCTTTCTTT. This encodes CASGIRQTEAFF.

The gene calls are TRBV7-9 and TRBJ2-1; D gene uncertain. Germline V gene lookup returns CDR1 SEHNR and CDR2 FQNEAQ (reference sequence). V was shortened by 1 base and J by 10 bases, with 8 bases between the two germline ends. The CDR3 is made up of 12 amino acids. CDR3 DNA: TGTGCCAGCAGCTTAGTAGAGTTCGAGCAGTTCTTC. Protein sequence: CASSLVEFEQFF.

This chain joins TRBV5-1 and TRBJ2-2, with a weak D call TRBD2 (5 bases). This CDR3 has 13 residues. Between the trimmed V and J ends, which lost 2 bases and 7 bases, there was a span of 9 bases. The germline V gene encodes CDR1 SGHRS and CDR2 YFSETQ. The CDR3 DNA reads as TGCGCCAGCAGCTTAGACGGGAACGGGGAGCTGTTTTTT. Encoded protein: CASSLDGNGELFF.

V gene TRBV7-2 combines with J gene TRBJ1-6; TRBD1 matches 9 bases. After removal of 6 bases from V and 9 bases from J, the junction contained 9 bases not matched to a gene. Per the germline V gene, CDR1 is SGHTA and CDR2 is FQGNSA. The CDR3 is 15 residues long. The CDR3 loop is CASRPPTGGVSPLHF. As DNA, the CDR3 is TGTGCCAGCAGGCCTCCCACAGGGGGCGTTTCACCCCTCCACTTT. The entire variable domain, with the rest obtained from reference TRBV7-2 and TRBJ1-6, is as follows: GAGVSQSPSNKVTEKGKDVELRCDPISGHTALYWYRQSLGQGLEFLIYFQGNSAPDKSGLPSDRFSAERTGGSVSTLTIQRTQQEDSAVYLCASRPPTGGVSPLHFGNGTRLTVT.

V usage is TRBV6-5 and J usage is TRBJ1-1, with 7 nucleotides matching TRBD1. Germline CDR1 reads MNHEY; CDR2 reads SVGAGI. The CDR3 covers 14 residues. The V gene end was trimmed by 5 bases and the J gene end by 4 bases; junction bases not matched to a gene: 7. The CDR3 region has the DNA TGTGCCAGCAGTAGGAGGGACAGTGGCACTGAAGCTTTCTTT. This gives the protein CASSRRDSGTEAFF.

The rearrangement joins TRBV5-4 to TRBJ1-1, with D unresolved. The CDR3 totals 17 residues. The V end was cut by 1 base, the J end by 0 bases, with 16 bases between. Germline CDR1 reads SGHNT; CDR2 reads YYREEE (reference sequence). CDR3 nucleotides: TGTGCCAGCAGCTTGCGCCTTGATCCACAAGTGAACACTGAAGCTTTCTTT. Residues: CASSLRLDPQVNTEAFF.

The V gene is TRBV9, the J gene TRBJ2-2; D is possibly TRBD1 (6 bases). This CDR3 has 16 residues. The germline CDR1 and CDR2 sequences are SGDLS and YYNGEE. V was trimmed by 3 bases and J by 5 bases, leaving 17 bases between them. CDR3 region: CASSAVISRGTGELFF. As DNA, the CDR3 is TGTGCCAGCAGCGCAGTAATCAGCAGGGGTACCGGGGAGCTGTTTTTT.

This clone was seen a single time. The chain uses TRBV19 and TRBJ1-5, with D perhaps TRBD1 (6 bases). Germline values: CDR1 LNHDA, CDR2 SQIVND (reference sequence). The CDR3 sequence is 16 residues long. Trimming cost V 1 base and J 7 bases, with 17 bases left between them. This chain's CDR3 is CASSIGLVRGRQPQHF. The CDR3 nucleotides read TGTGCCAGTAGTATAGGTCTTGTCAGGGGCAGGCAGCCCCAGCATTTT. Variable domain in full (rest from reference TRBV19 and TRBJ1-5): DGGITQSPKYLFRKEGQNVTLSCEQNLNHDAMYWYRQDPGQGLRLIYYSQIVNDFQKGDIAEGYSVSREKKESFPLTVTSAQKNPTAFYLCASSIGLVRGRQPQHFGDGTRLSIL.

CDR3 sequence (DNA): TGTGCCAGCAGCGTAAGGCAGGTGCAAGAAGCCGGGGAGCTGTTTTTT. Amino acids: CASSVRQVQEAGELFF. V gene TRBV9 combines with J gene TRBJ2-2, with D unclear. The germline V gene encodes CDR1 SGDLS and CDR2 YYNGEE. Trimming stripped 1 base from V and 6 bases from J, with 16 bases between. The CDR3 extends over 16 amino acids.

V is TRBV5-5 and J is TRBJ1-5, with 7 positions matching TRBD1. Germline V gene data show CDR1 as SGHKS and CDR2 as YYEKEE (reference sequence). The trim removed 4 bases at V and 4 bases at J, leaving 8 bases unmatched. This CDR3 is 15 amino acids long. For the CDR3, the DNA is TGTGCCAGCAGCCCCCGGGACAGCGGAAATCAGCCCCAGCATTTT. This codes for CASSPRDSGNQPQHF. Complete variable domain (other parts from reference TRBV5-5 and TRBJ1-5): DAGVTQSPTHLIKTRGQQVTLRCSPISGHKSVSWYQQVLGQGPQFIFQYYEKEERGRGNFPDRFSARQFPNYSSELNVNALLLGDSALYLCASSPRDSGNQPQHFGDGTRLSIL.

With respect to this clone: Other DNA variants within this sample encode the same CDR3. V gene TRBV11-2 combines with J gene TRBJ1-3, with D perhaps matching TRBD1 (5 bases). CDR1 SGHAT and CDR2 FQNNGV come from the germline V gene. V dropped 4 bases and J dropped 1 base, with 8 bases sitting between them. The CDR3 is 14 residues long. This chain's CDR3 is CASSSTGSGNTIYF. The CDR3 DNA is TGTGCCAGCAGCTCCACAGGATCTGGAAACACCATATATTTT.

The count of this clone is one. The V and J genes are TRBV30 and TRBJ1-1; maybe TRBD1 (5 bases). Per germline, CDR1 GTSNPN and CDR2 SVGIG (reference sequence). This CDR3 has 13 residues. The V gene lost 1 base and the J gene lost 1 base, with 7 bases spanning the gap. The CDR3 loop is CAWSEGRNTEAFF. CDR3 nucleotide sequence: TGTGCCTGGAGTGAGGGGCGGAACACTGAAGCTTTCTTT.

The gene calls are TRBV5-1 and TRBJ1-4, with D unresolved. The CDR3 totals 15 residues. Trimming removed 0 bases from V and 7 bases from J, with 13 bases in between. Germline CDR1 and CDR2: SGHRS and YFSETQ. CDR3 nucleotides: TGCGCCAGCAGCTTGGAGCATCTAAACGGTGAAAAACTGTTTTTT. This gives the protein CASSLEHLNGEKLFF.

This rearrangement joins TRBV12-5 to TRBJ1-5; D is undetermined. V was clipped by 5 bases and J by 5 bases, with 10 bases between them. Germline assignment: CDR1 LGHNT and CDR2 FRNRAP. The CDR3 is 13 residues long. CDR3 bases: TGTGCTAGTGGTGAAGCCCAGGATCAGCCCCAGCATTTT. Its translation: CASGEAQDQPQHF.

V and J are TRBV4-3 and TRBJ1-6; 8 nucleotides align to TRBD1. Germline-derived CDR1 and CDR2 are LGHNA and YSLEER. V was clipped by 3 bases and J by 11 bases; unmatched bases: 12. The CDR3 length is 16 residues. The CDR3 sequence is CASSHTSGTGSAPLHF. CDR3 bases: TGCGCCAGCAGCCACACCTCCGGGACAGGCTCCGCACCCCTCCACTTT.

The chain has TRBV30 and TRBJ1-5, with 7 bases aligning to TRBD1. CDR3 size: 13 residues. V gave up 5 bases and J gave up 4 bases; unmatched junction bases: 5. CDR1 GTSNPN and CDR2 SVGIG come from the germline V gene (reference sequence). The CDR3 loop is CAWGGQQNQPQHF. The CDR3 region has the DNA TGTGCCTGGGGGGGACAGCAAAATCAGCCCCAGCATTTT. Full variable domain (rest looked up from reference TRBV30 and TRBJ1-5): SQTIHQWPATLVQPVGSPLSLECTVEGTSNPNLYWYRQAAGRGLQLLFYSVGIGQISSEVPQNLSASRPQDRQFILSSKKLLLSDSGFYLCAWGGQQNQPQHFGDGTRLSIL.

The chain employs TRBV11-2 and TRBJ2-2; D may be TRBD1 (6 bases). The ends were cut back, 5 bases at V and 7 bases at J, with 11 bases in the middle. This CDR3 has 13 amino acids. CDR1 and CDR2 from the germline V gene are SGHAT and FQNNGV. The CDR3 coding sequence is TGTGCCAGCAGCACCCGACAGGACGGGGAGCTGTTTTTT. This translates into CASSTRQDGELFF.

The chain combines TRBV15 with TRBJ1-5; TRBD1 aligns across 8 bases. Germline CDR1 LNHNV, CDR2 YYDKDF (reference sequence). This CDR3 comprises 16 residues. V lost 5 bases and J lost 3; bases outside the gene matches: 9. The CDR3: CATSAQPGQVNQPQHF. As DNA, the CDR3 is TGTGCCACCAGCGCCCAGCCGGGACAGGTCAATCAGCCCCAGCATTTT.

The chain has TRBV30 and TRBJ2-3, with D possibly being TRBD2 (6 bases). V was clipped by 0 bases and J by 2 bases, with 9 bases between them. This CDR3 has 14 amino acids. CDR1 is GTSNPN, CDR2 SVGIG, per germline (reference sequence). CDR3 region: CAWSVRGVTDTQYF. In DNA, the CDR3 is TGTGCCTGGAGTGTACGCGGGGTCACAGATACGCAGTATTTT.

The chain combines TRBV27 with TRBJ2-7, with 7 bases fitting TRBD2. The CDR3 is 15 residues long. J gave up 1 base and V 6 bases, and 9 bases lay outside the gene matches. Per germline, CDR1 MNHEY and CDR2 SMNVEV (reference sequence). CDR3 sequence (DNA): TGTGCCAGCAGCTGGGACGGGAGGTTTTCCTACGAGCAGTACTTC. Its protein product is CASSWDGRFSYEQYF.

The chain has TRBV13 and TRBJ2-7; D unresolved. V was pared by 2 bases and J by 4 bases, with 6 bases between. CDR3 length: 12 residues. The germline V gene has CDR1 PRHDT and CDR2 FYEKMQ (reference sequence). The CDR3 protein is CASSLYLYEQYF. In nucleotides, the CDR3 is TGTGCCAGCAGCTTATATCTGTACGAGCAGTACTTC.

The J gene is TRBJ1-1, the V gene TRBV12-3 or TRBV12-4; D call uncertain. CDR3 length: 12 amino acids. The ends were cut back, 6 bases at V and 1 base at J, with 6 bases in the middle. In nucleotides, the CDR3 is TGTGCCAGCAGAGTCAGGAACACTGAAGCTTTCTTT. This encodes CASRVRNTEAFF.

The chain couples TRBV13 to TRBJ1-1, with D possibly being TRBD1 (6 bases). V lost 5 bases to trimming and J lost 4 bases, with 14 bases between them. The germline V gene has CDR1 PRHDT and CDR2 FYEKMQ (reference sequence). The CDR3 length is 14 residues. This CDR3 is CASSVNRVGTEAFF. Written as DNA, the CDR3 is TGTGCCAGCAGCGTAAACAGGGTGGGCACTGAAGCTTTCTTT. Full variable domain (rest looked up from reference TRBV13 and TRBJ1-1): AAGVIQSPRHLIKEKRETATLKCYPIPRHDTVYWYQQGPGQDPQFLISFYEKMQSDKGSIPDRFSAQQFSDYHSELNMSSLELGDSALYFCASSVNRVGTEAFFGQGTRLTVV.

V usage is TRBV19 and J usage is TRBJ1-1; D gene unclear. CDR1 and CDR2 from the germline V gene are LNHDA and SQIVND (reference sequence). The germline V and J ends were trimmed by 10 bases and 1 base, with 13 bases remaining between them. CDR3 length: 13 residues. In DNA, the CDR3 is TGTGCCACCCACCCCCCGGGGAACACTGAAGCTTTCTTT. It is translated as CATHPPGNTEAFF.

The V and J genes are TRBV11-2 and TRBJ2-7; 14 bases map to TRBD2. V lost 3 bases, J lost 4 bases, and 11 bases stayed unmatched. The CDR3 consists of 18 residues. From germline, CDR1 is SGHAT and CDR2 FQNNGV. CDR3 in amino acids: CASSLESGLAGASYEQYF. The CDR3 DNA follows: TGTGCCAGCAGCTTGGAATCGGGACTAGCGGGGGCGAGTTACGAGCAGTACTTC.

This sequence joins TRBV7-6 and TRBJ1-6, with 9 positions matching TRBD1. CDR1 is SGHVS and CDR2 is FNYEAQ in the germline V gene. The CDR3 length is 15 residues. After removal of 2 bases from V and 7 bases from J, the junction contained 3 bases not matched to a gene. DNA of the CDR3: TGTGCCAGCAGCTTATCTGGACAGGGGAATTCACCCCTCCACTTT. This sequence encodes CASSLSGQGNSPLHF.

This chain links TRBV6-2 or TRBV6-3 with TRBJ1-1, with a tentative D call TRBD1 (5 bases). V lost 3 bases to trimming and J lost 1 base, with 9 bases between them. The CDR3 is 14 amino acids. The germline CDR1 and CDR2 sequences are MNHEY and SVGEGT. The CDR3 region is CASSYRQRNTEAFF. CDR3 in DNA: TGTGCCAGCAGTTATCGACAGCGGAACACTGAAGCTTTCTTT.